These 11 T cell receptor delta chains originate from one sample sequenced in a study of γδ T cells in repeated Plasmodium falciparum infection. Flow sorting of PBMC yielded separate Vgamma9/Vdelta2+ and Vdelta2-negative gammadelta T cell populations for bulk repertoire analysis. TCRdb made new clone calls on the multiplex PCR reads using CATT. The data hold roughly 90,000 delta-chain clones, with over 0.9% observed a single time. The sample consisted of gamma-delta T cells from blood. These receptor sequences come from a pool of human donors (malaria-infected and uninfected, not separated).

As regards this clone: TCRdb lists the protein of a much larger clone for this DNA, which differs at residue 3, so this is likely a read error; the protein given here is translated from the DNA itself. The gene calls are TRDV1 and TRDJ1; weak D call: TRDD3 (6 bases). CDR1 and CDR2 (germline): TSWWSYY, QGS. The CDR3 has 24 residues. The CDR3 here is CAIGELGLPLNSLSLGDPSPKLIF. In DNA, the CDR3 is TGTGCTATTGGGGAACTAGGATTGCCTTTGAACTCCCTTAGTCTTGGGGATCCCTCCCCTAAACTCATCTTT.

The sample holds many counts of this clone. A read error likely explains why the TCRdb protein, taken from a much larger clone, differs from this DNA's translation at residue 3; the protein shown is translated from the DNA. The chain uses TRDV2 and TRDJ1, with TRDD3 identical over 10 bases. This CDR3 comprises 21 residues. CDR1 and CDR2 from the germline V gene are GEAIGNYY and EKD. DNA for the CDR3: TGTGCCCGTGACACCGTCTCACCTCCGACCGTACTGGGGGATCACACCGATAAACTCATCTTT. Translated: CARDTVSPPTVLGDHTDKLIF.

The table lists this clone with a few counts. The protein that TCRdb holds for this DNA derives from a much larger clone and differs from the translated DNA at residue 3, which likely indicates a read error; the protein shown here is translated from the DNA. CDR3 sequence reads: CARAAVGDRISDKLIF. The CDR3 region has the DNA TGTGCCCGTGCGGCCGTGGGGGATAGGATATCCGATAAACTCATCTTT. The chain carries TRDV2 and TRDJ1; 9 bases are a match to TRDD3. No J segment appears in TCRdb, so it was assigned here by matching the sequence to germline. Trimming removed 9 bases from V and 3 bases from J; junction bases left unmatched: 16. The CDR3 has 16 residues. The V gene's germline CDR1 is GEAIGNYY and CDR2 EKD.

With regard to this clone: TCRdb's protein for this DNA is that of a much larger clone and differs from the translation at residue 5, likely a read error; the protein shown is the DNA translation. V is TRDV1 and J is TRDJ1, with TRDD3 matching over 12 bases. From germline, CDR1 is TSWWSYY and CDR2 QGS. V dropped 4 bases and J dropped 3; count of bases not matched to a gene: 12. The CDR3 runs 18 residues. The DNA of the CDR3 is TGTGCTCTTGGGGTACCGGCTGACTGGGGGATACCGGCCGATAAACTCATCTTT. Amino acids: CALGVPADWGIPADKLIF.

Remarks on this clone: The protein TCRdb gives is from a much larger clone and does not agree with this DNA's translation at residue 15, likely a read error; the protein shown here comes from the DNA. The chain carries TRDV2 and TRDJ1, with 9 bases identical to TRDD3. The length of the CDR3 is 16 residues. Germline V CDR1 and CDR2: GEAIGNYY, EKD. CDR3 protein: CACDGTGGRNYDKLTF. CDR3 DNA: TGTGCCTGTGATGGTACTGGGGGACGTAACTACGATAAACTCACCTTT.

This clone was counted a few times. Since a far larger clone is one base different, this is likely a read error. Other DNA sequences in this sample translate to the same CDR3. The chain employs TRDV2 and TRDJ1; D is possibly TRDD3 (6 bases). The CDR3 totals 22 residues. V gave up 3 bases and J gave up 0 bases, with 34 bases separating them. Germline V gives CDR1 GEAIGNYY, CDR2 EKD. CDR3 nucleotides: TGTGCCTGTGACCCCATCTTGGCTGGGGACCCTAGTAGGGTCTTCGACACCGATAAACTCATCTTT. Protein: CACDPILAGDPSRVFDTDKLIF.

Regarding this clone: One base separates it from a far larger clone, so it is likely a read error. This specimen includes other DNA sequences encoding the same CDR3. This sequence joins TRDV1 and TRDJ1, with 13 bases fitting TRDD3. As TCRdb names no J gene, one was assigned here on the basis of a DNA match to germline. V dropped 7 bases and J dropped 2; count of bases not matched to a gene: 25. Germline CDR1 and CDR2: TSWWSYY and QGS. CDR3 length equals 22 residues. CDR3 bases: TGTGCTCTTGCCGCCCCATTCCTACGTCAGCCCGTACTGGGGGATACGACCGATAAACTCATCTTT. Its protein product is CALAAPFLRQPVLGDTTDKLIF.

This clone has more than one count but fewer than ten. TCRdb shows a much larger clone's protein in place of this DNA's translation, and the two differ at residue 16, likely through a read error; the protein shown is translated from the DNA. V is TRDV2 and J is TRDJ1; D call uncertain. The CDR3 covers 18 residues. Germline V lookup: CDR1 GEAIGNYY, CDR2 EKD. The CDR3 protein is CACDTKYYQPMYTDKHIF. The DNA for the CDR3 is TGTGCCTGTGACACGAAGTACTACCAGCCGATGTACACCGATAAACACATCTTT.

This clone was counted ten times or more. The TCRdb protein, from a much larger clone, departs from this DNA's translation at residue 17, likely by read error; the protein shown derives from the DNA. The J gene has no call, while the V gene is TRDV2; the table's D call, TRDD3, was not checked against the DNA. Germline V gene lookup returns CDR1 GEAIGNYY and CDR2 EKD. CDR3 size: 19 residues. CDR3: CACVGRVGGYQPPTDKPIF. CDR3 nucleotides: TGTGCCTGTGTCGGAAGGGTTGGGGGATACCAGCCCCCCACCGATAAACCCATCTTT.

The table lists this clone with a few counts. The mismatch at residue 14 between this DNA's translation and the TCRdb protein of a much larger clone likely reflects a read error; the protein shown is translated from the DNA. The rearrangement joins TRDV1 to TRDJ1, with 13 bases that match TRDD3. Since TCRdb gives no J gene, matching the DNA to germline was used here to assign it. CDR1 and CDR2 (germline): TSWWSYY, QGS. The V gene end was trimmed by 1 base and the J gene end by 6 bases; junction bases not matched to a gene: 11. The CDR3 is 18 residues long. The DNA of the CDR3 is TGTGCTCTTGGGGAACGCTACAACTGGGGGATACGATCCTATAAACTCATCTTT. As protein: CALGERYNWGIRSYKLIF.

This clone was seen a few times. This DNA's translation differs at residue 12 from TCRdb's protein, which comes from a much larger clone; a read error is likely, and the protein shown is translated from the DNA. The genes are TRDV2 and TRDJ1, with TRDD3 identical over 10 bases. The germline V gene has CDR1 GEAIGNYY and CDR2 EKD. This CDR3 region has 16 residues. The J segment lost 7 bases and the V segment lost 2 bases, leaving 12 bases of the junction unmatched. DNA for the CDR3: TGTGCCTGTGACATGCTACTGGGGGGGATACGAGGTAAACTCATCTTT. This translates into CACDMLLGGIRGKLIF.